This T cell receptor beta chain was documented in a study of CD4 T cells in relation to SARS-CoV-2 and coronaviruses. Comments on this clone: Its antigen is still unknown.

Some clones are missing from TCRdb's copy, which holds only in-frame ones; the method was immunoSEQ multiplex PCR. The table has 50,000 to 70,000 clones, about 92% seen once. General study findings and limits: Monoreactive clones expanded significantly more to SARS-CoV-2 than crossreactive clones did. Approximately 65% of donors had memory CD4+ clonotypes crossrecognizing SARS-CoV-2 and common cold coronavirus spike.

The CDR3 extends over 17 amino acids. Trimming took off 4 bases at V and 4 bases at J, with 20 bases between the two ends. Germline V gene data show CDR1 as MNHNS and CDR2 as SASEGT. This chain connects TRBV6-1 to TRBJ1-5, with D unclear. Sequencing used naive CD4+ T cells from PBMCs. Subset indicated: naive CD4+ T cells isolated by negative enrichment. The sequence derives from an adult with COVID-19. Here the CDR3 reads CASSAKAADLGNQPQHF. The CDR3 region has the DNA TGTGCCAGCAGTGCGAAGGCGGCGGATCTGGGTAATCAGCCCCAGCATTTT.